The rows below give T cell receptor beta chains drawn from one sample of a study of T cell responses to AZD1222 COVID-19 vaccine. Generated by immunoSEQ multiplex PCR, the TCRdb table keeps only in-frame clones and is missing some. The repertoire includes about 92,000 clones, around 90% of them detected once, and about 20% sits in the top ten. The starting material was peripheral blood, obtained on day 0 of AZD1222 vaccination. These TCRs come from an adult in good health. Each CDR3 is given with its conserved first and last residue.

J gene	CDR3 length	V gene	CDR3 protein
TRBJ1-5	13	TRBV29-1	CSALIVSNQPQHF
TRBJ1-2	14	TRBV19	CASNSGSVNYGYTF
TRBJ1-1	14	TRBV24-1	CATSDPREGSWAFF
TRBJ1-4	15	TRBV28	CASGLDRATNEKLFF
TRBJ1-1	17	TRBV27	CASSLSRDRGILTEAFF
TRBJ1-5	14	TRBV6-2/TRBV6-3	CASSYYGDSQPQHF
TRBJ2-2	11	TRBV6-5	CASSYYGELFF
TRBJ2-1	13	TRBV7-2	CASSSSGGNEQFF
TRBJ2-2	14	TRBV11-3	CASSRDGEAGELFF
TRBJ2-7	14	TRBV5-1	CASSRGGTGYEQYF
TRBJ2-1	13	TRBV12-3/TRBV12-4	CASRQGSYNEQFF
TRBJ2-2	16	TRBV19	CASIPGSGGRDGELFF
TRBJ1-5	14	TRBV19	CASSPAGGGQPQHF
TRBJ1-4	13	TRBV2	CASSGTTGITLFF
TRBJ1-2	12	TRBV28	CASSFAVYGYTF
TRBJ2-7	16	TRBV6-5	CASSLSPGQGATQQYF
TRBJ1-2	13	TRBV7-9	CASSLPLIGGYTF